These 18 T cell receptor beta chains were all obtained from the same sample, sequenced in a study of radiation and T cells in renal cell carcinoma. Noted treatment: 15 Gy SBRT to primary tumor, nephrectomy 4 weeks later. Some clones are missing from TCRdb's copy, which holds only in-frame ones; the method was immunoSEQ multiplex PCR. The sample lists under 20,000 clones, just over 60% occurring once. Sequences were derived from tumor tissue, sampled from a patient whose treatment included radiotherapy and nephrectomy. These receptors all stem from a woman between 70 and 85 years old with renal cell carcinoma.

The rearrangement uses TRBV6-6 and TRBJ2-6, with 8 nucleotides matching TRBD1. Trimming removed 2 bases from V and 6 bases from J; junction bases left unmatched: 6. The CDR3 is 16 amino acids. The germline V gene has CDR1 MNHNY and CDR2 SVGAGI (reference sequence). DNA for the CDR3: TGTGCCAGCAGTTACACCCGGACAGGGAAGGCCAACGTCCTGACTTTC. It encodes CASSYTRTGKANVLTF.

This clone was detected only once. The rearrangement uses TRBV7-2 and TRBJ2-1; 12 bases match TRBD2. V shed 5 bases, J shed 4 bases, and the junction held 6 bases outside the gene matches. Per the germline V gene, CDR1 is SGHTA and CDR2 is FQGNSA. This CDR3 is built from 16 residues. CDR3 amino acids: CASSPLLAGGYNEQFF. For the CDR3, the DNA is TGTGCCAGCAGCCCCCTACTAGCGGGGGGTTACAATGAGCAGTTCTTC.

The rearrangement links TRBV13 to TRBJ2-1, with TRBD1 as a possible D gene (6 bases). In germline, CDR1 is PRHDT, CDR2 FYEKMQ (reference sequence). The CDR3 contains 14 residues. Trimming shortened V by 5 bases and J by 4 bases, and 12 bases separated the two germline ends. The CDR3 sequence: CASSRPDRYNEQFF. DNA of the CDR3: TGTGCCAGCAGCCGCCCAGACAGGTACAATGAGCAGTTCTTC.

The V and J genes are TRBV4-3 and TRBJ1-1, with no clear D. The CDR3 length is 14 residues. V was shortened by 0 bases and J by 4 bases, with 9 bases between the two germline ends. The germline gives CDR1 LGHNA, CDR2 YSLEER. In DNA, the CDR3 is TGCGCCAGCAGCCAAGATAACCGGCTCACTGAAGCTTTCTTT. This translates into CASSQDNRLTEAFF.

In DNA, the CDR3 is TGTGCCAGCAGCCCAAGATGGGGGGGCGGGGATGAGACCCAGTACTTC. It is translated as CASSPRWGGGDETQYF. The chain recombines TRBV9 with TRBJ2-5; D may be TRBD2 (7 bases). The CDR3 is made up of 16 amino acids. V was pared by 4 bases and J by 5 bases, with 21 bases between. Germline CDR1 reads SGDLS; CDR2 reads YYNGEE.

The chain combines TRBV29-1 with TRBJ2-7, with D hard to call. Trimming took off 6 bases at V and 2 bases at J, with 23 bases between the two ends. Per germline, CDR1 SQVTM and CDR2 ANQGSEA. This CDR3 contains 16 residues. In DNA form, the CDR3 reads TGCAGCGTCGCTTACTCATTCGGGTCGAGGACCTACGAGCAGTACTTC. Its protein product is CSVAYSFGSRTYEQYF.

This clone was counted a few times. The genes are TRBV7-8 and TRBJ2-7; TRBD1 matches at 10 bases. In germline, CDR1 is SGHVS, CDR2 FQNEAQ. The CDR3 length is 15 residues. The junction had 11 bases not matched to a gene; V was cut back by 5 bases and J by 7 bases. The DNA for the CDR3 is TGTGCCAGCAGCGATCGACAGGGGGCGGTTCGTGAGCAGTACTTC. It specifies CASSDRQGAVREQYF.

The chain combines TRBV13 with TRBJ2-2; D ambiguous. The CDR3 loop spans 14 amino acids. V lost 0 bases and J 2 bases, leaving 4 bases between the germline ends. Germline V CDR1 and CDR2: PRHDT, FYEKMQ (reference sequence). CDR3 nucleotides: TGTGCCAGCAGCTTAGGAAAAAACACCGGGGAGCTGTTTTTT. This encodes CASSLGKNTGELFF.

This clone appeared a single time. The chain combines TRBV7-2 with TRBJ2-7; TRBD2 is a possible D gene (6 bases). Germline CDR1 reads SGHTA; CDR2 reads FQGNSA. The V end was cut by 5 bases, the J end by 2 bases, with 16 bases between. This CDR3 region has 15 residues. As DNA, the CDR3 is TGTGCCAGCAGCCCGGGGGTTGGGATAACCTACGAGCAGTACTTC. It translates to CASSPGVGITYEQYF.

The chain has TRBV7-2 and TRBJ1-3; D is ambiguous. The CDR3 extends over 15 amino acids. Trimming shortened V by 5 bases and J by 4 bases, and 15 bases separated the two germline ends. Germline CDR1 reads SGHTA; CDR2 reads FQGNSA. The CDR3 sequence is CASSILTMAGNTIYF. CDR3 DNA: TGTGCCAGCAGCATCCTGACGATGGCAGGAAACACCATATATTTT.

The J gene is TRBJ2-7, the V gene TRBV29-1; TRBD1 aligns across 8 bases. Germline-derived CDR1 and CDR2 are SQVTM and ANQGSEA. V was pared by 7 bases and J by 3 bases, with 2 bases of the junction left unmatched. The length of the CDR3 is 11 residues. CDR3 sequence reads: CSATGGYEQYF. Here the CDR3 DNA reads TGCAGCGCTACAGGGGGCTACGAGCAGTACTTC.

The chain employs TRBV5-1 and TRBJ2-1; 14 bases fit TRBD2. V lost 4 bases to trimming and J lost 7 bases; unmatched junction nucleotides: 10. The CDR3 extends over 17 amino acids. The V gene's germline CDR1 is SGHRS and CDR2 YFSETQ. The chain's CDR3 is CASSPQLTSGGANEQFF. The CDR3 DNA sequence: TGCGCCAGCAGCCCTCAACTGACTAGCGGGGGGGCGAATGAGCAGTTCTTC.

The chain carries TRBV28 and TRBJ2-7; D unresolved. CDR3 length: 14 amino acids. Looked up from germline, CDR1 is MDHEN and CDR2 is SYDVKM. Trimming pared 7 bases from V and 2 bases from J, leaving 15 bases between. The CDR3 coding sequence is TGTGCCAGCATGATGAGTTGGGGAACCTACGAGCAGTACTTC. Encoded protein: CASMMSWGTYEQYF.

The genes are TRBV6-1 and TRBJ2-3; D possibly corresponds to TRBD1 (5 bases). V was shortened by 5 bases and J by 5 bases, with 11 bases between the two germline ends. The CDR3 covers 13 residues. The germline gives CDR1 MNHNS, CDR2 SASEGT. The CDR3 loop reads CASSPRVGDTQYF. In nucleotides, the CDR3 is TGTGCCAGCAGTCCCAGGGTGGGAGATACGCAGTATTTT.

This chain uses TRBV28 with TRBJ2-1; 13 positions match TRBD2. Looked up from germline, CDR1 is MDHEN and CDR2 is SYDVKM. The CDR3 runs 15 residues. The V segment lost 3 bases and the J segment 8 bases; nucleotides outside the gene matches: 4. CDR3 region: CASSFGLAGEDEQFF. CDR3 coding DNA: TGTGCCAGCAGTTTCGGACTAGCGGGGGAGGATGAGCAGTTCTTC.

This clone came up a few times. Here the CDR3 DNA reads TGCAGCGTTGACGGTGTGGGTGGCTACACCTTC. Translation: CSVDGVGGYTF. The chain is built from TRBV29-1 and TRBJ1-2, with D unclear. The V and J ends lost 3 bases and 7 bases respectively, with 9 bases between them. Germline CDR1 and CDR2: SQVTM and ANQGSEA. This CDR3 is built from 11 residues.

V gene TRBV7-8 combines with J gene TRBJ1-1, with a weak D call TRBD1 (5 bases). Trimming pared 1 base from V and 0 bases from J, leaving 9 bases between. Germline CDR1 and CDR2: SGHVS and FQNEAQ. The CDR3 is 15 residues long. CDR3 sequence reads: CASSLVWGVNTEAFF. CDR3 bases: TGTGCCAGCAGCTTAGTGTGGGGGGTGAACACTGAAGCTTTCTTT.

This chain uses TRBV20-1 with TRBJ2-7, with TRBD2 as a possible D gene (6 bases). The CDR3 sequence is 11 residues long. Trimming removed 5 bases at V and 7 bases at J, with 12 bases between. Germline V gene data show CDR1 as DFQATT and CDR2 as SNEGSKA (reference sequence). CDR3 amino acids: CSARQAGEQYF. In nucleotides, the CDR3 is TGCAGTGCTCGTCAGGCGGGGGAGCAGTACTTC.